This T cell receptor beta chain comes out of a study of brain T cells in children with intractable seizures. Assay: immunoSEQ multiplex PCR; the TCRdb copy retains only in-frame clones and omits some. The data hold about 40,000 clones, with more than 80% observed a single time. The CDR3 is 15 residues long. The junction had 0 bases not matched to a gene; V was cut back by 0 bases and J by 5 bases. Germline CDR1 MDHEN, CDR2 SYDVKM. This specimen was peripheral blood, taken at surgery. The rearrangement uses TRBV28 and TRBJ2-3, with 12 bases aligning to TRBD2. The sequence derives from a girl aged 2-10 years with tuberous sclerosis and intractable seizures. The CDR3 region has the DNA TGTGCCAGCAGTTTATGGGGACTAGCGGGAGATACGCAGTATTTT. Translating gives CASSLWGLAGDTQYF.